This T cell receptor (beta chain) was captured by sequencing in a study of blood T cell repertoires in COVID-19 (dated by TCRdb to 2018 to 2020). About the investigation overall: Samples covering the acute and convalescent phases of COVID-19 were provided by collaborators in the United States, Italy and Spain. The samples were drawn from two sources: the first 160 participants of the ongoing ImmuneRACE study, and 1,200 or so subjects contributed by 6 global collaborators. The prospective study material was composed of cDNA or gDNA derived from T cells, B-cell-depleted T cells, or PBMCs. The repertoires were released in a freely available public database meant as a resource for research on the immune response to SARS-CoV-2. Where available, HLA class I and class II types were obtained from metadata supplied by the sample provider rather than from assay-based typing. Nearly every sample came with metadata listing a de-identified subject ID, COVID-19 status, age in years and sex. Deeply sampled blood TCRbeta repertoires from subjects exposed to, actively infected with, or recovered from COVID-19 were included in the dataset. Summary of the overall study and its limitations: The amount of clinical and demographic metadata varied by source and participant and was provided uncurated.

With respect to this clone: It lacks a known antigen. Per-nucleotide qualities are absent, and no much larger clonotype sits a single base away.

Via the germline V gene (reference sequence), CDR1 is LNHDA and CDR2 SQIVND. Inclusive of the bounding cysteine and phenylalanine, the CDR3 is 14 residues long. Only the CDR3 region is kept as DNA, spanning 42 bases read in frame from base 1. V loses 5 bases of germline sequence and J loses 6 bases, and the interval between the two ends is 14 bases. The collaborating institutions used their own protocols to collect whole blood in K2EDTA tubes. For TCRbeta analysis, collaborators shipped samples in one of three forms: frozen whole blood, isolated PBMCs, or DNA extracted from either of those sample types. The immunoSEQ Assay, a bias-controlled multiplex PCR, was used to amplify TCRbeta CDR3 regions from genomic DNA. On the study's bioinformatics: The number of nucleated cells in each sample was estimated from the amplification of reference gene primers within the assay. To quantify the absolute abundance of each unique TCRbeta CDR3 rearrangement, sequence reads were collapsed and filtered. For each sample, productive Simpson clonality was calculated as the square root of Simpson's diversity index across productive rearrangements. TCRdb carries this immuneACCESS record with in-frame sequences only. Its versions omit some clonotypes, under half of them owing to an unresolved V gene in the studies checked, with the rest unexplained. V and J calls and clone size are those listed in that table; D and trimming were worked out from the DNA. The sample includes tens of thousands of clones, with 85% to 95% observed a single time. Approximately 4.8% of the sample goes to the ten largest clones.

The chain employs TRBV19 and TRBJ2-1; the D region possibly corresponds to TRBD2 (5 bases align). The receptor comes from a woman between 55 and 75 years old with active COVID-19. Sequencing used peripheral blood. CDR3 region: CASSFGEAVNEQFF. The bases are TGTGCCAGTAGTTTCGGGGAAGCGGTCAATGAGCAGTTCTTC.